Below, one T cell receptor (beta chain) is given with its context. The antigen remains unidentified. This sample is drawn from a study of T cell responses to AZD1222 COVID-19 vaccine. Study-level findings and limits: Unmutated variant regions are reportedly the target of nearly half of TCRs that are spike-specific. Vaccination with two AZD1222 doses was followed by a rise in Spike-specific TCR breadth and depth. Seropositive AZD1222 recipients at baseline numbered only five or six.

V gave up 1 base and J gave up 0 bases, with 7 bases separating them. The germline CDR1 and CDR2 sequences are SQVTM and ANQGSEA. The CDR3 contains 15 residues. The table came from immunoSEQ multiplex PCR; TCRdb's copy has only in-frame clones and leaves some out. The table lists 140,000 to 150,000 clones, more than 80% of them singletons. The receptor was derived from an adult who received the MenACWY meningococcal vaccine as a control. The chain couples TRBV29-1 to TRBJ2-6; TRBD2 might be the D (6 bases). The sample here was peripheral blood, taken 28 days after the second dose of the MenACWY control vaccine. CDR3 in amino acids: CSVEGGVSGANVLTF. As DNA, the CDR3 is TGCAGCGTTGAAGGCGGGGTCTCTGGGGCCAACGTCCTGACTTTC.